This record covers a single TCR beta chain. Its antigen is still unknown. Per-base qualities were not stored, and no clone one base away is much larger. What the time point label conveys for this sample: patch test 2, 6 weeks after DPC sensitization. Explained via the paper, the treatment or condition label denotes: therapeutic diphenylcyclopropenone sensitization with weekly scalp DPC. At each patch-test visit, blood was drawn before the patch test was applied. To be eligible, patients had to be aged 18 to 70, diagnosed with alopecia and judged suitable for DPC therapy, while pregnant patients were excluded. Total RNA was extracted from unfractionated whole blood collected in Tempus Blood RNA tubes. The data originate from a study of human T cells and chemical hapten exposure (dated by TCRdb to the early 2020s). Background on the whole study: For sensitization, 2% DPC in acetone was applied to a 2 cm by 2 cm area of upper inner arm skin. Libraries were pooled for sequencing, and variation in per-sample TCR yields was attributed mainly to small differences in library volumes within the pool. Blood for TCR sequencing was provided by twenty-nine alopecia patients at one to four time points (pre-sensitization, 2, 6 and 24 weeks). Blood samples were taken from patients before sensitization (week 0) and at 2, 6 and about 24 weeks after DPC sensitization. Weekly therapeutic DPC doses were additionally applied to the scalp of patients throughout the roughly 22-week study period. In alopecia patients, the study followed how the peripheral blood TCR repertoire changed in vivo over primary and secondary sensitization to diphenylcyclopropenone (DPC), a hapten. Alopecia areata with under or over 50% scalp involvement, alopecia totalis and alopecia universalis were represented in the patient cohort, which was mostly female. Patch testing was done on the upper back using Finn chambers containing 0.01% DPC, and results were scored after 6 days according to International Contact Dermatitis Research Group standards.

Library prep was done by RACE. The sequencing machine was a NextSeq 500. During library preparation, unique molecular identifiers were attached to individual cDNA molecules so that TCRs could be counted in a quantitative, reproducible way. From each blood RNA sample, both TCR alpha and TCR beta chains were sequenced. Per the source publication's procedure: The median number of TCRs per sample was around 100,000, ranging from roughly 23,224 to 700,000. V, J and CDR3 annotation of the TCR reads was performed with the Decombinator software suite. For PS versus PT1 abundance plots, all samples were subsampled to the same number of TCRs (28,000). Expanded TCRs were defined as absent before sensitization and observed at least eight times at the 2-week time point. Clones were called with MiXCR by TCRdb after fastp trimmed the public reads at Q25, and only in-frame beta chains were retained. A single entry per CDR3 protein holds the most common genes and DNA from its merged rows. The V and J calls follow TCRdb's processing rather than the paper's. For this sample the table gives about 50,000 distinct CDR3 sequences, of which 9.9% were detected only once. The biggest ten clones account for more than 1.5% of the sample.

The research as a whole found: Alopecia, a presumed autoimmune disease, was present in all patients, so the immune response of the patients might differ from that of healthy individuals. A positive correlation was found between the number of PT1 expanded TCRs and patch test score, with significance reached at thresholds 8, 16 and 32 but not 4. After repeated subsampling, the strength of the expansion versus patch-test correlation and the threshold at which it became significant changed. Compared with pre-sensitization or healthy control sets, expanded TCRs formed significantly more large CDR3 similarity clusters, which is consistent with antigen-driven responses. No change with DPC sensitization was found in the number of TCRs above 1 in 1000 frequency, and no evidence of global repertoire structure alterations was found.

The clonotype comes from a woman in her forties or fifties with alopecia areata. Some clones in this sample may be carry-over from other donors' samples. The sample here was whole blood, taken in connection with sensitization to the hapten diphenylcyclopropenone (DPC).

In nucleotides, the sequence is TGTGCCAGCAGACCCGAAAGAGCGGGAGAACAGAACAATGAGCAGTTCTTC. Its translation reads: CASRPERAGEQNNEQFF. Recombination linked TRBV6-5 to TRBJ2-1, with TRBD2 matching 8 junction bases. CDR1 and CDR2 are read off the germline V gene as MNHEY and SVGAGI. At the junction V is shortened by 6 bases and J by 5 bases; bases outside the gene matches: 15. The CDR3, from cysteine to phenylalanine, totals 17 residues. The CDR3 DNA has 51 bases and is translated from base 1.